The 25 T cell receptor beta chains reported below all come from one sample, sequenced in a study of identical twins. TCRdb called the 5' RACE reads again in MiXCR, with one record for every CDR3 protein. The data show about 240,000 distinct CDR3 sequences, over 9.5% seen once. What was sequenced was memory T cells sorted from blood. These receptor sequences come from a man aged 45-60 years in good health.

Here the CDR3 reads CATAGAGGDTEAFF. The CDR3 DNA is TGTGCCACAGCAGGGGCAGGGGGGGACACTGAAGCTTTCTTT. This rearrangement joins TRBV15 to TRBJ1-1; 7 nucleotides agree with TRBD1. With 9 bases clipped from V and 3 bases from J, the junction kept 10 bases outside the gene matches. Germline V gene data show CDR1 as LNHNV and CDR2 as YYDKDF (reference sequence). This CDR3 is built from 14 residues.

The chain joins TRBV27 to TRBJ2-3, with 7 bases fitting TRBD2. This CDR3 comprises 15 residues. V was pared by 0 bases and J by 4 bases, with 4 bases of the junction left unmatched. Germline-derived CDR1 and CDR2 are MNHEY and SMNVEV (reference sequence). Here the CDR3 reads CASSLSGGLADTQYF. CDR3 bases: TGTGCCAGCAGTTTATCCGGGGGGTTGGCAGATACGCAGTATTTT.

Note on this clonotype: This could be a read error, since a much larger clone is one nucleotide away. The rearrangement uses TRBV12-3 or TRBV12-4 and TRBJ2-6; possibly TRBD1 for D (5 bases). The CDR3 spans 17 residues. The CDR3, as DNA: TGTGCCAGCTTCATAGGCCGCCTGGCCTCTGGGGCCAACATCCTGACTTTC. Residues: CASFIGRLASGANILTF.

This clonotype came up many times. The rearrangement links TRBV4-1 to TRBJ2-2, with D uncertain. The germline V gene encodes CDR1 MGHRA and CDR2 YSYEKL. Trimming pared 0 bases from V and 4 bases from J, leaving 12 bases between. The CDR3 is 16 amino acids. The CDR3 spells CASSQELQDFTGELFF. CDR3 DNA: TGCGCCAGCAGCCAAGAACTGCAGGATTTCACCGGGGAGCTGTTTTTT.

This clonotype came up many times. The rearrangement links TRBV12-3 or TRBV12-4 to TRBJ1-4; TRBD1 aligns across 8 bases. The CDR3 is made up of 14 amino acids. Germline trimming cut 6 bases from V and 10 bases from J; bases unmatched to any gene: 10. Here the CDR3 reads CASRQQGDRGKLFF. The CDR3 DNA follows: TGTGCCAGCAGACAACAGGGGGATAGAGGAAAACTGTTTTTT.

In the case of this clonotype: With a far larger clone one base away, a read error is the likely cause. The genes are TRBV5-5 and TRBJ2-7; the D is unclear. Germline-derived CDR1 and CDR2 are SGHKS and YYEKEE (reference sequence). Trimming shortened V by 0 bases and J by 3 bases, and 4 bases separated the two germline ends. The CDR3 length is 12 residues. CDR3 loop: CASSLDNYEQYF. For the CDR3, the DNA is TGTGCCAGCAGCTTGGACAACTACGAGCAGTACTTC.

The genes are TRBV20-1 and TRBJ1-5; no clear D gene. This CDR3 contains 14 residues. Trimming took 0 bases from V and 9 from J, leaving 15 bases between them. In germline, CDR1 is DFQATT, CDR2 SNEGSKA (reference sequence). CDR3 DNA: TGCAGTGCTAGAGATCCTAGCCCCGGACGGCCCCAGCATTTT. Encoded protein: CSARDPSPGRPQHF.

This sequence joins TRBV7-2 and TRBJ2-7; D remains unclear. V was shortened by 3 bases and J by 2 bases, with 8 bases between the two germline ends. Germline V gives CDR1 SGHTA, CDR2 FQGNSA. CDR3 size: 13 residues. The CDR3 nucleotides read TGTGCCAGCAGCTTTACTGTGACCTACGAGCAGTACTTC. It specifies CASSFTVTYEQYF.

CDR3 sequence: CASSYQGSDQPQHF. Written as DNA, the CDR3 is TGTGCCAGCAGCTATCAGGGCTCGGATCAGCCCCAGCATTTT. This sequence joins TRBV12-3 or TRBV12-4 and TRBJ1-5, with D maybe TRBD1 (5 bases). The CDR3 is 14 residues long. Trimming removed 6 bases at V and 5 bases at J, with 14 bases between.

The table lists this clonotype with a few counts. The rearrangement uses TRBV19 and TRBJ1-5; 7 bases align to TRBD1. Germline V gene data show CDR1 as LNHDA and CDR2 as SQIVND (reference sequence). Trimming at V came to 6 bases and at J to 1 base, leaving 6 bases not matched to a gene. CDR3 length: 15 amino acids. The CDR3 here is CASRSTGQSNQPQHF. CDR3 DNA: TGTGCCAGTAGATCGACAGGGCAGAGCAATCAGCCCCAGCATTTT.

This clonotype was recorded at least ten times. For the CDR3, the DNA is TGTGCCAGCAGCTTTGAGGTGGGGGCTGGAAACACCATATATTTT. As protein: CASSFEVGAGNTIYF. The gene calls are TRBV7-2 and TRBJ1-3, with D possibly TRBD1 on 5 matching bases. Germline values: CDR1 SGHTA, CDR2 FQGNSA. Deletions cut 3 bases from V and 2 bases from J, with 11 bases between. The CDR3 covers 15 residues.

This clonotype was picked up a small number of times. The V and J genes are TRBV9 and TRBJ2-3, with D possibly being TRBD2 (6 bases). CDR1 and CDR2 (germline): SGDLS, YYNGEE. V lost 3 bases and J lost 0, with 8 bases in between. CDR3 length: 14 residues. CDR3 sequence: CASSDSGSTDTQYF. In nucleotides, the CDR3 is TGTGCCAGCAGCGACAGCGGGAGCACAGATACGCAGTATTTT.

This clonotype was observed at least ten times. The V call is TRBV20-1, the J call TRBJ2-7; TRBD2 might be the D (5 bases). CDR3 length: 17 amino acids. Per germline, CDR1 DFQATT and CDR2 SNEGSKA (reference sequence). The germline V and J ends were trimmed by 3 bases and 0 bases, with 21 bases remaining between them. The CDR3 bases are TGCAGTGCTAGGAGGGTGGTATATATGGGGAGCTCCTACGAGCAGTACTTC. Amino acid sequence: CSARRVVYMGSSYEQYF.

This chain links TRBV4-2 with TRBJ2-5; TRBD1 matches at 7 bases. This CDR3 comprises 13 residues. CDR1 is LGHNA, CDR2 YNFKEQ, per germline. V was pared by 2 bases and J by 5 bases, with 2 bases of the junction left unmatched. CDR3 in DNA: TGTGCCAGCAGCCAAACCAGGGGGGAGACCCAGTACTTC. Its translation: CASSQTRGETQYF.

The chain uses TRBV5-8 and TRBJ2-7; no clear D. The CDR3 covers 14 residues. The V and J ends lost 1 base and 6 bases respectively, with 14 bases between them. The germline gives CDR1 SGHTS, CDR2 YDEGEE. CDR3 amino acids: CASSLRPGLGEQYF. The CDR3 coding sequence is TGTGCCAGCAGCTTGAGGCCGGGTCTTGGCGAGCAGTACTTC.

This sequence joins TRBV29-1 and TRBJ2-3, with D possibly called TRBD1 or TRBD2 (5 bases each). Germline V gene data show CDR1 as SQVTM and CDR2 as ANQGSEA. This CDR3 spans 13 amino acids. Trimming removed 3 bases from V and 0 bases from J, with 7 bases in between. The CDR3 nucleotides are TGCAGCGTTGACAGGGAGAGCACAGATACGCAGTATTTT. As protein: CSVDRESTDTQYF.

This clonotype has a count of ten or more. V usage is TRBV2 and J usage is TRBJ2-2, with D unresolved. The CDR3 has 14 residues. Germline V gene sequence: CDR1 SNHLY, CDR2 FYNNEI. V was trimmed by 2 bases and J by 4 bases, leaving 8 bases between them. The chain's CDR3 is CASSELGITGELFF. The CDR3 DNA follows: TGTGCCAGCAGTGAATTGGGAATCACCGGGGAGCTGTTTTTT.

This clonotype was detected ten times or more. The chain is built from TRBV7-3 and TRBJ2-1; 9 bases line up with TRBD1. Germline CDR1 and CDR2: SGHTA and FQGTGA. V trimming: 5 bases; J trimming: 8 bases; junction bases outside the gene matches: 13. The CDR3 is 16 amino acids. The CDR3 bases are TGTGCCAGCAGCAGTGAGCCCTACAGGGGGCGCGATGAGCAGTTCTTC. It is translated as CASSSEPYRGRDEQFF.

The rearrangement links TRBV20-1 to TRBJ1-2; D not certain. With 3 bases removed from V and 4 bases from J, the gap between germline ends came to 12 bases. The CDR3 spans 13 residues. Germline loops: CDR1 DFQATT, CDR2 SNEGSKA (reference sequence). The CDR3 loop reads CSASSSGIYGYTF. The CDR3 nucleotides read TGCAGTGCTAGTAGTTCGGGTATCTATGGCTACACCTTC.

This clonotype was counted many times. This chain connects TRBV28 to TRBJ1-1; 9 bases map to TRBD1. The V segment lost 6 bases and the J segment 5 bases; nucleotides outside the gene matches: 10. Germline CDR1 MDHEN, CDR2 SYDVKM. CDR3 length equals 15 residues. The CDR3 reads CASRLPGQGVTEAFF. In nucleotides, the CDR3 is TGTGCCAGCAGGCTCCCGGGACAGGGAGTAACTGAAGCTTTCTTT.

For the CDR3, the DNA is TGTGCCAGCAGCCAAGATCTAGCGGGAGCGGATACGCAGTATTTT. Residues: CASSQDLAGADTQYF. This chain uses TRBV4-2 with TRBJ2-3; 10 bases are shared with TRBD2. The trim removed 0 bases at V and 6 bases at J, leaving 3 bases unmatched. The CDR3 consists of 15 residues. The V gene's germline CDR1 is LGHNA and CDR2 YNFKEQ.

There are a few counts of this clonotype. A much more abundant neighbour one base away suggests this may be a read error. The chain carries TRBV9 and TRBJ2-3; 12 bases agree with TRBD2. The CDR3 loop spans 15 amino acids. Germline V lookup: CDR1 SGDLS, CDR2 YYNGEE. After removal of 2 bases from V and 7 bases from J, the junction contained 5 bases not matched to a gene. The CDR3, as DNA: TGTGCCAGCAGCGTCCTAGCGGGAGGGTCACATACGCAGTATTTT. Translation gives CASSVLAGGSHTQYF.

This clonotype was counted many times. The chain employs TRBV5-1 and TRBJ2-1; D possibly uses TRBD1 or TRBD2 (5 bases each). This CDR3 is 12 amino acids long. V lost 5 bases and J 9 bases, leaving 12 bases between the germline ends. Germline V lookup: CDR1 SGHRS, CDR2 YFSETQ. The CDR3 DNA sequence: TGCGCCAGCAGGGCTACGAGGGGTGAGCAGTTCTTC. Translation: CASRATRGEQFF.

The V call is TRBV20-1, the J call TRBJ2-1; D call uncertain. The CDR3 has 13 residues. V was clipped by 6 bases and J by 10 bases, with 19 bases between them. The V gene's germline CDR1 is DFQATT and CDR2 SNEGSKA (reference sequence). The CDR3 here is CSATSVLVDEQFF. The CDR3 DNA follows: TGCAGTGCCACCAGCGTCCTCGTAGACGAGCAGTTCTTC.

This clonotype was detected only a few times. The chain combines TRBV27 with TRBJ1-1, with TRBD1 matching over 10 bases. After removal of 6 bases from V and 5 bases from J, the junction contained 3 bases not matched to a gene. CDR3 size: 13 residues. Germline lookup yields CDR1 MNHEY and CDR2 SMNVEV (reference sequence). The CDR3 region is CASRGTGVTEAFF. Written as DNA, the CDR3 is TGTGCCAGCAGGGGGACAGGGGTGACTGAAGCTTTCTTT.